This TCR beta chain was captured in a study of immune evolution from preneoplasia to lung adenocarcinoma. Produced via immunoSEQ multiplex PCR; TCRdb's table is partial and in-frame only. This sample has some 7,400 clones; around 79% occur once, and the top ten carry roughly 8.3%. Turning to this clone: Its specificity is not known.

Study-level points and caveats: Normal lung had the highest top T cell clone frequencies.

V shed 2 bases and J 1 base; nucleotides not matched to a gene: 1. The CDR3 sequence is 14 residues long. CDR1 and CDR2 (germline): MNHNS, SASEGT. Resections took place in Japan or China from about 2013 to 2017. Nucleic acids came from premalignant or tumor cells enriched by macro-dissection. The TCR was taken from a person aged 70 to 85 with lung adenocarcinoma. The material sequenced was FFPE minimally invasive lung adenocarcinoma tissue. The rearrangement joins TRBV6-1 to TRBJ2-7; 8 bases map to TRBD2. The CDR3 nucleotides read TGTGCCAGCAGTGAACCTAGCGGGTCCTACGAGCAGTACTTC. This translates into CASSEPSGSYEQYF.